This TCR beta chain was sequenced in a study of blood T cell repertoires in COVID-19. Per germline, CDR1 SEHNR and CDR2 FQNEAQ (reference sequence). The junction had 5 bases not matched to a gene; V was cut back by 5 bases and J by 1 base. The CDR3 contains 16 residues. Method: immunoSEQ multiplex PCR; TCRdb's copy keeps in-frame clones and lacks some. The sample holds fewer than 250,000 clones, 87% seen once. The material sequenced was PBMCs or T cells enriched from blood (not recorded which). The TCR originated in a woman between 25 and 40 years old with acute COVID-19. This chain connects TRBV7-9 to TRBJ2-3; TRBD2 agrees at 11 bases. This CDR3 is CASSVLLAGGTDTQYF. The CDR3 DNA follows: TGTGCCAGCAGCGTCCTACTAGCGGGAGGCACAGATACGCAGTATTTT.